This TCR beta chain is from a study of siplizumab effects on memory and regulatory T cells. Regarding the study as a whole: A minor fraction of alloreactive clones, and no more, mapped to unstimulated subsets. Versus over 25% in controls, the mappable alloreactive CD4+ clones averaged approximately 69% Treg-derived with siplizumab.

Profiled with immunoSEQ multiplex PCR; TCRdb holds only in-frame clones, not every one. The sample has about 85,000 clones, around 93% seen once; the top ten hold under 20%. The CDR3 totals 15 residues. Trimming took 5 bases from V and 0 from J, leaving 11 bases between them. Germline V gene sequence: CDR1 SGHVS, CDR2 FNYEAQ. As to this clone: What it recognizes is unknown.

This sequence was found in a human donor in good health. Source material: CD8+ T cells sorted from blood. The chain is built from TRBV7-6 and TRBJ2-1; D possibly corresponds to TRBD1 (6 bases). The CDR3 reads CASSPGTNSYNEQFF. The CDR3 coding sequence is TGTGCCAGCAGCCCCGGGACAAACTCCTACAATGAGCAGTTCTTC.